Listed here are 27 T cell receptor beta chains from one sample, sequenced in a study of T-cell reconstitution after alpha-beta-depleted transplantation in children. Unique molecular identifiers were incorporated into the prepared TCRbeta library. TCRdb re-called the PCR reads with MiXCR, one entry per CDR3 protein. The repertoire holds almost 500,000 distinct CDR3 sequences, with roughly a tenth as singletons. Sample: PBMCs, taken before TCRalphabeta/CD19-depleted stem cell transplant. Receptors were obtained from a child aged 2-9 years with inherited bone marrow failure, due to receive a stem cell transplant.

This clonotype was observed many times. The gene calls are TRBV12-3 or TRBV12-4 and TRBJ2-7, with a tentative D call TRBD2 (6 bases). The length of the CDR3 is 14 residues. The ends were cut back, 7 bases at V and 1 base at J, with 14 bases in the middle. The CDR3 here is CASTLSSGSYEQYF. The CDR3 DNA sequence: TGTGCCAGCACCCTATCCAGCGGGTCCTACGAGCAGTACTTC.

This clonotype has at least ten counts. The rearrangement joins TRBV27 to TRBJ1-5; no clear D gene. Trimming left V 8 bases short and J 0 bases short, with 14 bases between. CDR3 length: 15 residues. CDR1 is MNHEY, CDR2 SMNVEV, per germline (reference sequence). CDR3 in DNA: TGTGCCAGCGCAAGGGAAGCATATAGCAATCAGCCCCAGCATTTT. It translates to CASAREAYSNQPQHF.

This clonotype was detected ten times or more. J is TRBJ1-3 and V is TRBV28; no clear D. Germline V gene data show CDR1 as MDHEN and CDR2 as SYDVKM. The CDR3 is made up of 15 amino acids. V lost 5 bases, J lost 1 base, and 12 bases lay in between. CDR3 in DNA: TGTGCCAGCAGTCCACCCGACATTTCTGGAAACACCATATATTTT. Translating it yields CASSPPDISGNTIYF.

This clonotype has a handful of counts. The CDR3 sequence: CATRTNRFYEQYF. The CDR3 DNA reads as TGTGCCACCCGAACCAACAGGTTTTACGAGCAGTACTTC. The rearrangement uses TRBV10-3 and TRBJ2-7, with a tentative D call TRBD1 (5 bases). The CDR3 totals 13 residues. V gave up 10 bases and J gave up 4 bases, with 17 bases separating them. Per the germline V gene, CDR1 is ENHRY and CDR2 is SYGVKD.

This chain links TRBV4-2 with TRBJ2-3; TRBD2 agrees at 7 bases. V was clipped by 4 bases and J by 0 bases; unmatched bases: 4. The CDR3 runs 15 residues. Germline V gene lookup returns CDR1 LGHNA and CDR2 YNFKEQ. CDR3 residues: CASSPGEGSTDTQYF. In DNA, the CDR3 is TGTGCCAGCAGCCCCGGGGAGGGGAGCACAGATACGCAGTATTTT.

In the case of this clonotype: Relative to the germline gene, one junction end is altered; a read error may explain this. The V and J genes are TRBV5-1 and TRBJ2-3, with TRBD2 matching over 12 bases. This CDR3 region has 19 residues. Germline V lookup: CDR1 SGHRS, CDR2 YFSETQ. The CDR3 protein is CASSSGTSGPPGVTDTRYF. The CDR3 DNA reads TGCGCCAGCAGCTCGGGGACTAGCGGGCCCCCCGGGGTCACAGATACGCGGTATTTT.

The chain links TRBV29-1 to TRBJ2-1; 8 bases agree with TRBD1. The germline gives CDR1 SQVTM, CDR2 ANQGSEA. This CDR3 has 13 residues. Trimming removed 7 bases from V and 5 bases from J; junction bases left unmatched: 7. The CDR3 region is CSGADRVDNEQFF. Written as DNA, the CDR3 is TGCAGCGGTGCGGACAGGGTTGACAATGAGCAGTTCTTC.

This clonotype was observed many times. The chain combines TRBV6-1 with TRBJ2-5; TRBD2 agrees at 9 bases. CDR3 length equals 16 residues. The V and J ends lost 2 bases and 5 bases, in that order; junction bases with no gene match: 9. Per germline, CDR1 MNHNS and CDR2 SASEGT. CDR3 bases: TGTGCCAGCAGTGAAATACTTAGCGGGAGACGGGAGACCCAGTACTTC. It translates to CASSEILSGRRETQYF.

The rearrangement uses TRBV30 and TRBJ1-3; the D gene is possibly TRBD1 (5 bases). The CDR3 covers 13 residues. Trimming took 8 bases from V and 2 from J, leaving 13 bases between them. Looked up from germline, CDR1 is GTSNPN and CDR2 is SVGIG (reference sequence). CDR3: CAGTSGPGNTIYF. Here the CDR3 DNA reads TGTGCCGGGACCTCCGGACCTGGAAACACCATATATTTT. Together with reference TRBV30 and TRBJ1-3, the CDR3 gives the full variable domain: SQTIHQWPATLVQPVGSPLSLECTVEGTSNPNLYWYRQAAGRGLQLLFYSVGIGQISSEVPQNLSASRPQDRQFILSSKKLLLSDSGFYLCAGTSGPGNTIYFGEGSWLTVV.

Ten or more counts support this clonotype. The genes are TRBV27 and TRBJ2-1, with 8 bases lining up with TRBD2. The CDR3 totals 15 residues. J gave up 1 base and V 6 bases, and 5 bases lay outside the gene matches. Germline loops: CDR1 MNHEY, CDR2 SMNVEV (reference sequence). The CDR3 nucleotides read TGTGCCAGCAGAGGCAGCGGGAGTTCCTACAATGAGCAGTTCTTC. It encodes CASRGSGSSYNEQFF.

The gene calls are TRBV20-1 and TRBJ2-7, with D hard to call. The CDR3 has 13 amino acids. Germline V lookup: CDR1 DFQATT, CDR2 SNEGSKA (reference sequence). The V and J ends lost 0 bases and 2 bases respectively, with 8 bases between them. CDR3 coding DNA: TGCAGTGCTAGAGATCCCGGAACCTACGAGCAGTACTTC. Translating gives CSARDPGTYEQYF.

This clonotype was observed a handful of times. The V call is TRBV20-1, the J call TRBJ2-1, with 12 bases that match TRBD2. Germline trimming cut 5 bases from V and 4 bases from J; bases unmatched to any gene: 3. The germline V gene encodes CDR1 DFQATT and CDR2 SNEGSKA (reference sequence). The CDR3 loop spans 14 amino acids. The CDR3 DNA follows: TGCAGTGCTCTAGCGGGAGGGCCTTACAATGAGCAGTTCTTC. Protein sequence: CSALAGGPYNEQFF.

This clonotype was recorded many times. The CDR3 here is CSAAAVFGGQETQYF. DNA for the CDR3: TGCAGTGCCGCAGCGGTATTCGGGGGCCAAGAGACCCAGTACTTC. V gene TRBV20-1 combines with J gene TRBJ2-5, with D tentatively TRBD2 (6 bases). Germline lookup yields CDR1 DFQATT and CDR2 SNEGSKA (reference sequence). V was pared by 6 bases and J by 1 base, with 18 bases between. The CDR3 contains 15 residues.

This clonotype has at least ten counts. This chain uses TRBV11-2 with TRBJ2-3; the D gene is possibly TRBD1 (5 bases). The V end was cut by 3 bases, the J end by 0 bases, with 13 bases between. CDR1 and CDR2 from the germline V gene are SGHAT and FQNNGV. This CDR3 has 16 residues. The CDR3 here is CASSFRSGSSTDTQYF. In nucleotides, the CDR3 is TGTGCCAGCAGCTTCAGATCAGGGTCTAGCACAGATACGCAGTATTTT.

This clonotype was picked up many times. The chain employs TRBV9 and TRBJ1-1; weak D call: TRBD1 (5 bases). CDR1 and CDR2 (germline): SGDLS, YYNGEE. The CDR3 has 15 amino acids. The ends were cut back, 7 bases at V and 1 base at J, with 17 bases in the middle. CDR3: CASRQGWATNTEAFF. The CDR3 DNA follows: TGTGCCAGCCGGCAGGGTTGGGCCACGAACACTGAAGCTTTCTTT.

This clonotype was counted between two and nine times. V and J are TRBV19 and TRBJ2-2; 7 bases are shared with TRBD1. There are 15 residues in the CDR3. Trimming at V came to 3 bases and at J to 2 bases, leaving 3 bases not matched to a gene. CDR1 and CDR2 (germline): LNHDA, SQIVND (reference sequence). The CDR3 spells CASSIRQGNTGELFF. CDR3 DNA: TGTGCCAGTAGTATTCGACAGGGCAACACCGGGGAGCTGTTTTTT.

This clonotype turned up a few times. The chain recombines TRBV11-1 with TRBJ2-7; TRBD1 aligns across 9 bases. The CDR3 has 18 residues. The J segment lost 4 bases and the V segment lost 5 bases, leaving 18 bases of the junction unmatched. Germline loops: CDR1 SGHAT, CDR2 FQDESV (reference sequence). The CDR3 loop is CASSPTGTGRWGLYEQYF. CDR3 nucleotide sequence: TGTGCCAGCAGCCCCACGGGGACAGGGCGGTGGGGCCTATACGAGCAGTACTTC.

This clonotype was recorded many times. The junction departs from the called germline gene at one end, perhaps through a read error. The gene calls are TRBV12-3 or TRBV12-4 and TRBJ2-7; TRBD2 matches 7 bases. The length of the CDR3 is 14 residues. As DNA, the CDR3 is TGTGCCAGCAGCTTAGGCGGGAGAGGGTACGAGCAGTACTTC. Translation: CASSLGGRGYEQYF.

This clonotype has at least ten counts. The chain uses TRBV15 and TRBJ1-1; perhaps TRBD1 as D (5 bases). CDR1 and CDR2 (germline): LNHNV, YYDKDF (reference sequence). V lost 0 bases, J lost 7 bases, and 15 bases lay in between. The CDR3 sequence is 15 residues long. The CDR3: CATSRDAVMGVEAFF. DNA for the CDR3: TGTGCCACCAGCAGAGATGCCGTTATGGGGGTTGAAGCTTTCTTT.

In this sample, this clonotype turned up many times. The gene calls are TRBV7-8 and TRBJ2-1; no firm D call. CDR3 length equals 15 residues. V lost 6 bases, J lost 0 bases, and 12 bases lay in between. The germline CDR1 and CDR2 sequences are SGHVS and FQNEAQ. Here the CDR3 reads CASSPMGFSYNEQFF. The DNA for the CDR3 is TGTGCCAGCAGTCCAATGGGTTTCTCCTACAATGAGCAGTTCTTC.

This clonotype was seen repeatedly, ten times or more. Written as DNA, the CDR3 is TGTGCTAGTGGTTTCTTACTTGATGAGCAGTTCTTC. Its translation: CASGFLLDEQFF. This chain uses TRBV12-5 with TRBJ2-1, with D hard to call. Trimming took off 3 bases at V and 8 bases at J, with 8 bases between the two ends. The CDR3 sequence is 12 residues long. Germline CDR1 LGHNT, CDR2 FRNRAP.

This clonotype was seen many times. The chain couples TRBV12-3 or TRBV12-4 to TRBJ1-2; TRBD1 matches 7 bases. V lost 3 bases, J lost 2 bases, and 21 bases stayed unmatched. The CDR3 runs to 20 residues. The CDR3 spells CASSFSSVPAQTGRNYGYTF. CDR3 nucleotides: TGTGCCAGCAGTTTTTCTTCAGTTCCCGCCCAGACAGGGCGCAACTATGGCTACACCTTC.

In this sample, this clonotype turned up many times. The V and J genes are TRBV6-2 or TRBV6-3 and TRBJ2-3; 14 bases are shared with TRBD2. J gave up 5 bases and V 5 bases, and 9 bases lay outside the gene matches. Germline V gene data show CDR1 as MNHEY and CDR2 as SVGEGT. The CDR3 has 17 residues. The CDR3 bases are TGTGCCAGCAGTCATGGACTAGCGGGAGGTTCGGGAGATACGCAGTATTTT. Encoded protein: CASSHGLAGGSGDTQYF.

The CDR3, as DNA: TGTGCCAGCAATCGACCGGGACTAGCGGGAGGTCGGGGTGTTTACGAGCAGTACTTC. Amino acid sequence: CASNRPGLAGGRGVYEQYF. This chain links TRBV28 with TRBJ2-7, with TRBD2 matching over 15 bases. The V segment lost 7 bases and the J segment 4 bases; nucleotides outside the gene matches: 17. This CDR3 is built from 19 residues. From germline, CDR1 is MDHEN and CDR2 SYDVKM.

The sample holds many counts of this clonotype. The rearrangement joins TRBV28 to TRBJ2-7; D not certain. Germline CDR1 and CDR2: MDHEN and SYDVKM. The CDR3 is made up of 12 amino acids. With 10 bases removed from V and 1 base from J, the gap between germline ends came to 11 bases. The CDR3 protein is CATLSDSYEQYF. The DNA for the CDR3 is TGTGCCACCCTCTCGGATTCCTACGAGCAGTACTTC.

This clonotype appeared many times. The CDR3 DNA follows: TGTGCCTCGAAAGTGGAGGGGGCGAACACCGGGGAGCTGTTTTTT. Protein sequence: CASKVEGANTGELFF. This chain uses TRBV10-3 with TRBJ2-2; D is perhaps TRBD1 or TRBD2 (6 bases each). The CDR3 extends over 15 amino acids. The V gene's germline CDR1 is ENHRY and CDR2 SYGVKD. V lost 11 bases and J 0 bases, leaving 16 bases between the germline ends.

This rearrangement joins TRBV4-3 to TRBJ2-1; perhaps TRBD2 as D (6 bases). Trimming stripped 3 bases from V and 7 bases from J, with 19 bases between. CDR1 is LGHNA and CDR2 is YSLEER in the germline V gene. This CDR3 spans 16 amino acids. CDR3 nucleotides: TGCGCCAGCAGCCAGGTAGCGGCCTATCACTATAATGAGCAGTTCTTC. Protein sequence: CASSQVAAYHYNEQFF.